The present T cell receptor beta chain was sequenced within a study of T cell repertoires in cytomegalovirus infection. Background on the study: TCR beta signatures that were public indicated CMV infection and matching HLA type.

Via MiXCR, TCRdb re-called the reads, giving one row per CDR3 protein. The data contain almost 500,000 distinct CDR3 sequences, roughly 12% of them singletons. This CDR3 is built from 13 residues. Germline V CDR1 and CDR2: LNHDA, SQIVND (reference sequence). V was clipped by 3 bases and J by 10 bases, with 13 bases between them. Study conclusions and caveats: Dominating the ex vivo response were HLA-C-restricted CMV-specific TCR beta clonotypes. Cumulative public TCR beta family frequency identified CMV carriers with the relevant HLA.

The table lists this clonotype with many counts. The antigen remains unidentified. The sequenced sample consisted of PBMCs. This chain connects TRBV19 to TRBJ2-1, with D uncertain. The clonotype was recovered from a human donor in good health (CMV status not recorded). Some clones in this sample may be carry-over from other donors' samples. CDR3 in DNA: TGTGCCAGTAGTATTTCCGGCAGAAGAGAGCAGTTCTTC. It translates to CASSISGRREQFF.